These 23 T cell receptor beta chains originate from one sample sequenced in a study of blood T cell repertoires in COVID-19. TCRdb's copy holds only in-frame clones and misses some; the assay was immunoSEQ multiplex PCR. The sample holds about 64,000 clones, 88% seen once. Material: PBMCs or T cells enriched from blood (not recorded which). These receptors came from a woman between 35 and 50 years old who had recovered from COVID-19.

The CDR3 reads CASSFNRGQSDTQYF. The CDR3 DNA sequence: TGCGCCAGCAGCTTTAACAGGGGGCAGTCAGATACGCAGTATTTT. V usage is TRBV5-1 and J usage is TRBJ2-3, with 9 bases aligning to TRBD1. The CDR3 has 15 amino acids. Germline V gene lookup returns CDR1 SGHRS and CDR2 YFSETQ. The V segment lost 2 bases and the J segment 4 bases; nucleotides outside the gene matches: 5.

The chain couples TRBV9 to TRBJ2-1; 14 bases agree with TRBD2. This CDR3 contains 18 residues. V shed 7 bases and J 0 bases; nucleotides not matched to a gene: 9. CDR1 and CDR2 from the germline V gene are SGDLS and YYNGEE. This chain's CDR3 is CASSPGLAGESSYNEQFF. CDR3 DNA sequence: TGTGCCAGCTCCCCGGGACTAGCGGGGGAGAGCTCCTACAATGAGCAGTTCTTC.

The V gene is TRBV6-5, the J gene TRBJ2-1, with D maybe TRBD2 (7 bases). Germline V gene data show CDR1 as MNHEY and CDR2 as SVGAGI. CDR3 size: 13 residues. Trimming left V 0 bases short and J 14 bases short, with 14 bases between. Here the CDR3 DNA reads TGTGCCAGCAGTTACTCGAGAGGGGGGGGTAAGTTCTTC. Its protein product is CASSYSRGGGKFF.

This chain links TRBV7-9 with TRBJ2-1; TRBD2 is a possible D gene (7 bases). Germline V gives CDR1 SEHNR, CDR2 FQNEAQ (reference sequence). There are 15 residues in the CDR3. V lost 7 bases and J 4 bases, leaving 17 bases between the germline ends. CDR3 residues: CASTSWGGHYNEQFF. The CDR3 region has the DNA TGTGCCAGCACCTCTTGGGGGGGGCATTACAATGAGCAGTTCTTC.

This clone occurred a few times. The chain carries TRBV11-2 and TRBJ2-7; D is perhaps TRBD2 (6 bases). CDR3 length: 15 amino acids. V dropped 1 base and J dropped 5 bases, with 15 bases sitting between them. Looked up from germline, CDR1 is SGHAT and CDR2 is FQNNGV. The CDR3 DNA is TGTGCCAGCAGCTTAGGTTCGGGGGTGGGGCACGAGCAGTACTTC. Its protein product is CASSLGSGVGHEQYF.

V usage is TRBV7-2 and J usage is TRBJ1-1; D may be TRBD1 (6 bases). The CDR3 consists of 15 residues. Per the germline V gene, CDR1 is SGHTA and CDR2 is FQGNSA. Trimming took off 3 bases at V and 5 bases at J, with 16 bases between the two ends. CDR3 residues: CASSFTSGAGTEAFF. Here the CDR3 DNA reads TGTGCCAGCAGCTTCACATCAGGGGCCGGAACTGAAGCTTTCTTT.

The V and J genes are TRBV5-4 and TRBJ1-1, with a possible D match to TRBD1 (5 bases). CDR1 SGHNT and CDR2 YYREEE come from the germline V gene (reference sequence). Trimming left V 4 bases short and J 7 bases short, with 11 bases between. CDR3 length equals 12 residues. CDR3 region: CASSPGWGEAFF. The CDR3 nucleotides read TGTGCCAGCAGCCCAGGGTGGGGTGAAGCTTTCTTT.

The chain couples TRBV9 to TRBJ2-1, with a possible D match to TRBD2 (5 bases). V dropped 0 bases and J dropped 9 bases, with 19 bases sitting between them. CDR1 and CDR2 (germline): SGDLS, YYNGEE. CDR3 size: 16 residues. The chain's CDR3 is CASSVATSMWVGEQFF. CDR3 sequence (DNA): TGTGCCAGCAGCGTAGCTACTAGTATGTGGGTCGGTGAGCAGTTCTTC.

The rearrangement uses TRBV29-1 and TRBJ1-2, with a tentative D call TRBD1 (6 bases). Germline CDR1 reads SQVTM; CDR2 reads ANQGSEA. This CDR3 is 15 amino acids long. Trimming took 6 bases from V and 2 from J, leaving 19 bases between them. The CDR3 DNA reads TGCAGCGTCAACAAAGGGGACATACGGAACTATGGCTACACCTTC. Its translation: CSVNKGDIRNYGYTF.

The chain combines TRBV10-3 with TRBJ1-2; 9 bases are shared with TRBD1. Germline values: CDR1 ENHRY, CDR2 SYGVKD. V shed 5 bases, J shed 6 bases, and the junction held 7 bases outside the gene matches. The CDR3 length is 14 residues. In DNA form, the CDR3 reads TGTGCCATCAGTAGAACAGGGGGCGGGAATGGCTACACCTTC. Its translation: CAISRTGGGNGYTF.

The chain carries TRBV6-5 and TRBJ2-5; maybe TRBD2 (5 bases). This CDR3 spans 14 amino acids. The V end was cut by 3 bases, the J end by 0 bases, with 8 bases between. Germline-derived CDR1 and CDR2 are MNHEY and SVGAGI. The CDR3 DNA is TGTGCCAGCAGTTATACGGGGTACCAAGAGACCCAGTACTTC. Protein sequence: CASSYTGYQETQYF.

The chain has TRBV19 and TRBJ2-6; TRBD1 is a possible D gene (5 bases). Trimming took 0 bases from V and 0 from J, leaving 9 bases between them. Germline assignment: CDR1 LNHDA and CDR2 SQIVND (reference sequence). CDR3 size: 17 residues. CDR3 DNA sequence: TGTGCCAGTAGTATAGACTTACAGGACTCTGGGGCCAACGTCCTGACTTTC. This encodes CASSIDLQDSGANVLTF.

This clone has a single count. The chain links TRBV6-5 to TRBJ1-1, with 8 bases matching TRBD1. The CDR3 is 14 amino acids. The V segment lost 5 bases and the J segment 1 base; nucleotides outside the gene matches: 3. Germline V CDR1 and CDR2: MNHEY, SVGAGI. As DNA, the CDR3 is TGTGCCAGCAGTCGGACAGGGCAGAACACTGAAGCTTTCTTT. This translates into CASSRTGQNTEAFF.

The chain links TRBV7-6 to TRBJ2-3, with 7 bases aligning to TRBD2. The CDR3 length is 15 residues. CDR1 and CDR2 (germline): SGHVS, FNYEAQ. Trimming at V came to 3 bases and at J to 2 bases, leaving 5 bases not matched to a gene. This chain's CDR3 is CASSFGSGFTDTQYF. In nucleotides, the CDR3 is TGTGCCAGCAGCTTCGGTAGCGGGTTCACAGATACGCAGTATTTT.

This chain uses TRBV5-1 with TRBJ2-2, with 9 bases identical to TRBD1. The CDR3 loop spans 16 amino acids. Germline loops: CDR1 SGHRS, CDR2 YFSETQ. J gave up 2 bases and V 0 bases, and 2 bases lay outside the gene matches. CDR3 protein: CASSLGTGGNTGELFF. The CDR3 nucleotides read TGCGCCAGCAGCTTGGGCACAGGGGGCAACACCGGGGAGCTGTTTTTT. Full variable domain (outside the CDR3, taken from reference TRBV5-1 and TRBJ2-2): KAGVTQTPRYLIKTRGQQVTLSCSPISGHRSVSWYQQTPGQGLQFLFEYFSETQRNKGNFPGRFSGRQFSNSRSEMNVSTLELGDSALYLCASSLGTGGNTGELFFGEGSRLTVL.

The V gene is TRBV7-7, the J gene TRBJ2-2, with 11 bases fitting TRBD2. Trimming took 4 bases from V and 0 from J; bases not matched to a gene: 13. This CDR3 region has 20 residues. From germline, CDR1 is SSHAT and CDR2 FNYEAQ (reference sequence). The CDR3 region has the DNA TGTGCCAGCAGCTCCCGAGGGCTAGCGGGGGGACACACGAACACCGGGGAGCTGTTTTTT. It is translated as CASSSRGLAGGHTNTGELFF. Combining the CDR3 with reference TRBV7-7 and TRBJ2-2 gives the whole variable domain GAGVSQSPRYKVTKRGQDVTLRCDPISSHATLYWYQQALGQGPEFLTYFNYEAQPDKSGLPSDRFSAERPEGSISTLTIQRTEQRDSAMYRCASSSRGLAGGHTNTGELFFGEGSRLTVL.

This clone came up once. The rearrangement joins TRBV7-3 to TRBJ2-2, with D possibly being TRBD1 (5 bases). Trimming took 1 base from V and 1 from J, leaving 19 bases between them. The CDR3 is made up of 19 amino acids. Per the germline V gene, CDR1 is SGHTA and CDR2 is FQGTGA. For the CDR3, the DNA is TGTGCCAGCAGCTTAATTCCTTCGATAGGGGCTTTGAACACCGGGGAGCTGTTTTTT. As protein: CASSLIPSIGALNTGELFF.

The CDR3 region has the DNA TGTGCCAGCAGTAGGTTGGGGCACACTGAAGCTTTCTTT. Protein: CASSRLGHTEAFF. The chain is built from TRBV6-6 and TRBJ1-1; the D gene is possibly TRBD1 (5 bases). Germline lookup yields CDR1 MNHNY and CDR2 SVGAGI (reference sequence). Trimming pared 5 bases from V and 3 bases from J, leaving 10 bases between. The CDR3 extends over 13 amino acids.

The chain links TRBV5-1 to TRBJ1-2; D is perhaps TRBD1 (6 bases). Trimming removed 7 bases from V and 8 bases from J, with 21 bases in between. The CDR3 consists of 14 residues. The germline V gene has CDR1 SGHRS and CDR2 YFSETQ. Here the CDR3 reads CASVFSPGQGGYTF. As DNA, the CDR3 is TGCGCCAGCGTATTTTCTCCGGGACAAGGAGGCTACACCTTC.

The chain recombines TRBV5-1 with TRBJ1-1; no clear D. V gave up 2 bases and J gave up 0 bases, with 14 bases separating them. Germline V gene data show CDR1 as SGHRS and CDR2 as YFSETQ. The CDR3 covers 16 residues. The CDR3 reads CASSFDPVRMNTEAFF. The CDR3 coding sequence is TGCGCCAGCAGCTTTGATCCAGTCCGAATGAACACTGAAGCTTTCTTT.

In this sample, this clone turned up once. V usage is TRBV5-6 and J usage is TRBJ1-5; D call uncertain. CDR3 length: 12 residues. Looked up from germline, CDR1 is SGHDT and CDR2 is YYEEEE. V shed 2 bases and J shed 6 bases, with 6 bases lying between them. Here the CDR3 DNA reads TGTGCCAGCAGCTTTTCCGGTCAGCCCCAGCATTTT. The encoded protein is CASSFSGQPQHF.

This chain joins TRBV4-2 and TRBJ2-3, with a tentative D call TRBD2 (5 bases). The CDR3 is 13 residues long. Germline CDR1 is LGHNA and CDR2 is YNFKEQ. V was clipped by 6 bases and J by 0 bases, with 7 bases between them. The CDR3 here is CASRDFSTDTQYF. CDR3 DNA: TGTGCCAGCAGGGACTTTAGCACAGATACGCAGTATTTT.

V and J are TRBV15 and TRBJ2-5; 7 bases map to TRBD2. The germline V gene encodes CDR1 LNHNV and CDR2 YYDKDF (reference sequence). This CDR3 spans 15 amino acids. With 1 base clipped from V and 9 bases from J, the junction kept 11 bases outside the gene matches. CDR3 protein: CATSRGEGSRGAQYF. The DNA of the CDR3 is TGTGCCACCAGCAGAGGGGAGGGTAGTCGGGGGGCCCAGTACTTC.